Presented here are 21 T cell receptor beta chains from one specimen sequenced in a study of technical replicates of blood from several donors. Profiled with immunoSEQ multiplex PCR; TCRdb holds only in-frame clones, not every one. The table shows under 85,000 clones, with roughly 92% occurring only once. Sequenced: T cells isolated from PBMCs. All receptors come from a human donor in good health.

The rearrangement joins TRBV30 to TRBJ1-5, with TRBD1 matching over 9 bases. CDR1 and CDR2 from the germline V gene are GTSNPN and SVGIG (reference sequence). V trimming: 3 bases; J trimming: 4 bases; junction bases outside the gene matches: 4. This CDR3 has 14 residues. CDR3 sequence reads: CAWRQGAWNQPQHF. The CDR3 DNA reads as TGTGCCTGGAGACAGGGGGCTTGGAATCAGCCCCAGCATTTT.

V usage is TRBV6-5 and J usage is TRBJ2-1, with TRBD1 as a possible D gene (5 bases). Trimming pared 6 bases from V and 11 bases from J, leaving 17 bases between. Germline values: CDR1 MNHEY, CDR2 SVGAGI. The CDR3 runs 13 residues. This CDR3 is CASSLDSQGKQFF. The CDR3 coding sequence is TGTGCCAGCAGCCTAGATTCTCAGGGCAAGCAGTTCTTC.

This chain joins TRBV7-8 and TRBJ2-7; 10 bases are a match to TRBD2. V lost 7 bases to trimming and J lost 7 bases; unmatched junction nucleotides: 28. The CDR3 contains 20 residues. Germline V gene lookup returns CDR1 SGHVS and CDR2 FQNEAQ. The CDR3 here is CASTTLRGETAGGPRYEQYF. CDR3 in DNA: TGTGCCAGCACCACGTTACGTGGGGAAACAGCGGGAGGGCCGCGGTATGAGCAGTACTTC.

The chain carries TRBV28 and TRBJ2-7, with 8 bases aligning to TRBD2. Germline loops: CDR1 MDHEN, CDR2 SYDVKM. J lost 6 bases, V lost 3 bases, and 4 bases had no gene match. The CDR3 contains 13 residues. CDR3 sequence: CASSFSGGFEQYF. The CDR3 nucleotides read TGTGCCAGCAGTTTTTCGGGAGGGTTCGAGCAGTACTTC.

The rearrangement uses TRBV4-3 and TRBJ1-5, with 9 nucleotides matching TRBD1. CDR3 length: 16 amino acids. Trimming removed 0 bases from V and 6 bases from J; junction bases left unmatched: 6. The V gene's germline CDR1 is LGHNA and CDR2 YSLEER. The CDR3 loop is CASSQEIRDRVQPQHF. CDR3 nucleotides: TGCGCCAGCAGCCAAGAAATACGGGACAGGGTTCAGCCCCAGCATTTT.

The chain couples TRBV13 to TRBJ2-3, with 7 positions matching TRBD2. V shed 5 bases and J 5 bases; nucleotides not matched to a gene: 10. This CDR3 is built from 15 residues. Per germline, CDR1 PRHDT and CDR2 FYEKMQ (reference sequence). CDR3 DNA: TGTGCCAGCAGCCTTGAACGAGGGAGGGGAGATACGCAGTATTTT. This translates into CASSLERGRGDTQYF.

This clone was found a few times. The rearrangement joins TRBV19 to TRBJ2-7; D call uncertain. Germline-derived CDR1 and CDR2 are LNHDA and SQIVND (reference sequence). The germline V and J ends were trimmed by 3 bases and 3 bases, with 9 bases remaining between them. This CDR3 comprises 13 residues. CDR3 loop: CASSIPGFYEQYF. DNA for the CDR3: TGTGCCAGTAGTATCCCCGGGTTCTACGAGCAGTACTTC.

The J gene is TRBJ2-5, the V gene TRBV28; 11 nucleotides align to TRBD2. Germline assignment: CDR1 MDHEN and CDR2 SYDVKM. CDR3 length equals 15 residues. The ends lost 6 bases at V and 5 bases at J; junction bases unmatched: 8. CDR3 region: CASSFLAGGGETQYF. CDR3 DNA: TGTGCCAGCAGCTTCCTAGCGGGAGGTGGGGAGACCCAGTACTTC.

V gene TRBV5-6 combines with J gene TRBJ2-3, with 9 nucleotides matching TRBD2. The CDR3 is 15 residues long. The V segment lost 1 base and the J segment 4 bases; nucleotides outside the gene matches: 4. Per the germline V gene, CDR1 is SGHDT and CDR2 is YYEEEE. CDR3 region: CASSLSGRYADTQYF. Here the CDR3 DNA reads TGTGCCAGCAGCTTGAGCGGGAGGTACGCAGATACGCAGTATTTT.

The V gene is TRBV6-1, the J gene TRBJ1-1; tentative D call: TRBD1 (5 bases). The CDR3 has 13 residues. V was cut by 5 bases and J by 3 bases, with 10 bases left in between. Germline-derived CDR1 and CDR2 are MNHNS and SASEGT. The CDR3 DNA is TGTGCCAGCAGTTGGGGGGAGGACACTGAAGCTTTCTTT. As protein: CASSWGEDTEAFF.

The chain uses TRBV6-1 and TRBJ1-3, with unresolved D. CDR3 length: 15 residues. V lost 2 bases to trimming and J lost 4 bases, with 12 bases between them. Per germline, CDR1 MNHNS and CDR2 SASEGT. CDR3 nucleotides: TGTGCCAGCAGTGAACTGGGCACTTCCGGAAACACCATATATTTT. This sequence encodes CASSELGTSGNTIYF.

The chain couples TRBV10-3 to TRBJ2-1; 10 bases are shared with TRBD2. The germline V gene encodes CDR1 ENHRY and CDR2 SYGVKD. The CDR3 runs 14 residues. V dropped 10 bases and J dropped 8; count of bases not matched to a gene: 11. In nucleotides, the CDR3 is TGTGCCACACAGGGGTCTAGCGGGAGTCATGAGCAGTTCTTC. Encoded protein: CATQGSSGSHEQFF.

This chain connects TRBV6-6 to TRBJ2-3; 9 bases agree with TRBD1. After removal of 6 bases from V and 4 bases from J, the junction contained 8 bases not matched to a gene. Per germline, CDR1 MNHNY and CDR2 SVGAGI (reference sequence). This CDR3 region has 15 residues. The CDR3 DNA is TGTGCCAGCAGCCTGGACAGGGGCCCGCCAGATACGCAGTATTTT. Its translation is CASSLDRGPPDTQYF.

In its sample, this clone was seen once. This chain joins TRBV6-5 and TRBJ1-2; the D gene is possibly TRBD1 (6 bases). Trimming cost V 5 bases and J 4 bases, with 14 bases left between them. The germline CDR1 and CDR2 sequences are MNHEY and SVGAGI. The CDR3 covers 14 residues. CDR3 region: CASSRGGLSYGYTF. In nucleotides, the CDR3 is TGTGCCAGCAGTCGAGGGGGTCTGAGCTATGGCTACACCTTC.

This chain connects TRBV19 to TRBJ1-3; unclear D gene. The germline V and J ends were trimmed by 2 bases and 0 bases, with 11 bases remaining between them. The CDR3 is 16 residues long. Germline-derived CDR1 and CDR2 are LNHDA and SQIVND (reference sequence). CDR3 DNA: TGTGCCAGTAGTATAAGGGCGGGGAGCTCTGGAAACACCATATATTTT. This translates into CASSIRAGSSGNTIYF.

This chain uses TRBV11-3 with TRBJ2-1; D is perhaps TRBD2 (5 bases). The CDR3 is 16 amino acids. V lost 5 bases and J lost 4, with 18 bases in between. Germline lookup yields CDR1 SGHNT and CDR2 YENEEA. This CDR3 reads CASSPPGLKRYNEQFF. As DNA, the CDR3 is TGTGCCAGCAGCCCGCCCGGGCTAAAGCGGTACAATGAGCAGTTCTTC.

This sequence joins TRBV7-8 and TRBJ2-5, with 7 bases identical to TRBD1. The CDR3 totals 14 residues. Germline CDR1 reads SGHVS; CDR2 reads FQNEAQ. J was trimmed by 4 bases and V by 5 bases; bases with no gene match: 7. The CDR3 loop is CASSHDRAGETQYF. The CDR3 DNA sequence: TGTGCCAGCAGCCATGACAGGGCGGGAGAGACCCAGTACTTC.

This clone appeared once. J is TRBJ1-5 and V is TRBV7-8; TRBD1 agrees at 7 bases. Losses at the gene ends were 0 bases for V and 9 bases for J; bases not matched to a gene: 11. The CDR3 totals 16 residues. The germline V gene has CDR1 SGHVS and CDR2 FQNEAQ. CDR3 bases: TGTGCCAGCAGCTTAGCGCCAGGGACAGTAATGTCGCCCCAGCATTTT. It codes for CASSLAPGTVMSPQHF. Combining the CDR3 with reference TRBV7-8 and TRBJ1-5 gives the whole variable domain GAGVSQSPRYKVAKRGQDVALRCDPISGHVSLFWYQQALGQGPEFLTYFQNEAQLDKSGLPSDRFFAERPEGSVSTLKIQRTQQEDSAVYLCASSLAPGTVMSPQHFGDGTRLSIL.

The chain has TRBV28 and TRBJ2-5, with 8 bases identical to TRBD1. This CDR3 is 15 amino acids long. With V trimmed by 3 bases and J by 5 bases, 8 bases remained unmatched. The germline V gene encodes CDR1 MDHEN and CDR2 SYDVKM. This CDR3 reads CASSFDRGFSETQYF. The CDR3 nucleotides read TGTGCCAGCAGTTTCGACAGGGGTTTCTCCGAGACCCAGTACTTC.

The genes are TRBV19 and TRBJ1-2; D perhaps matches TRBD1 (6 bases). The CDR3 loop spans 15 amino acids. V lost 5 bases to trimming and J lost 4 bases, with 17 bases between them. Germline V lookup: CDR1 LNHDA, CDR2 SQIVND (reference sequence). In DNA, the CDR3 is TGTGCCAGTAGTGAAAAACAGGGTCTGGCCTATGGCTACACCTTC. It specifies CASSEKQGLAYGYTF.

In nucleotides, the CDR3 is TGTGCCAGCAGTTCCTTCGACAGTGGCACAGATACGCAGTATTTT. Translated, it gives CASSSFDSGTDTQYF. The gene calls are TRBV6-5 and TRBJ2-3; tentative D call: TRBD1 (5 bases). CDR1 and CDR2 from the germline V gene are MNHEY and SVGAGI. V was clipped by 4 bases and J by 1 base, with 12 bases between them. The CDR3 has 15 residues.